The 7 T cell receptor beta chains below come from one sample, sequenced in a study of T-cell memory formation after mild COVID-19. Using its own MiXCR run on the 5' RACE reads, TCRdb lists one record per CDR3 protein. The table has about 58,000 distinct CDR3 sequences, 28% seen once. Material for sequencing was PBMCs or a T cell subset sorted from them (not recorded which). These receptors were obtained from a man younger than 35 who had mild COVID-19 (a few samples of this study predate the infection). Cell type and time point are not known.

This clonotype was recorded a few times. The gene calls are TRBV7-9 and TRBJ1-1, with D hard to call. The CDR3 is 18 amino acids. V was clipped by 4 bases and J by 1 base, with 22 bases between them. In germline, CDR1 is SEHNR, CDR2 FQNEAQ (reference sequence). CDR3 in DNA: TGTGCCAGCAGCTCCTTCCTTGCGACCCCCGAGGGGAACACTGAAGCTTTCTTT. Translating it yields CASSSFLATPEGNTEAFF.

Within the sample, this clonotype is large. The V call is TRBV4-1, the J call TRBJ2-1; 8 nucleotides line up with TRBD2. The J segment lost 9 bases and the V segment lost 0 bases, leaving 7 bases of the junction unmatched. The CDR3 has 15 residues. CDR1 is MGHRA, CDR2 YSYEKL, per germline. The CDR3 DNA sequence: TGCGCCAGCAGCCAAGATTCCGGGGGGGCCGGTGAGCAGTTCTTC. Protein: CASSQDSGGAGEQFF.

The table lists this clonotype with a few counts. The chain links TRBV12-3 or TRBV12-4 to TRBJ1-5; TRBD1 matches 10 bases. V lost 2 bases and J lost 7; bases outside the gene matches: 8. The CDR3 consists of 16 residues. CDR3 nucleotides: TGTGCCAGCAGTTTAAGGGGACAGGGGAGAGGCCAGCCCCAGCATTTT. Translated: CASSLRGQGRGQPQHF.

This clonotype has only one observation. The rearrangement joins TRBV7-9 to TRBJ1-5, with a tentative D call TRBD1 (6 bases). V was shortened by 3 bases and J by 3 bases, with 9 bases between the two germline ends. The CDR3 extends over 14 amino acids. Germline CDR1 SEHNR, CDR2 FQNEAQ (reference sequence). Written as DNA, the CDR3 is TGTGCCAGCAGCTTGGGGGGGCCCAATCAGCCCCAGCATTTT. This sequence encodes CASSLGGPNQPQHF.

The J gene is TRBJ2-7, the V gene TRBV6-2 or TRBV6-3; possibly TRBD1 for D (7 bases). Germline V gene data show CDR1 as MNHEY and CDR2 as SVGEGT. Trimming took 3 bases from V and 2 from J, leaving 11 bases between them. The CDR3 totals 14 residues. The CDR3 DNA is TGTGCCAGCAGTTATCGCAGGGGGGCCTACGAGCAGTACGTC. This sequence encodes CASSYRRGAYEQYV.

This clonotype was found many times. The rearrangement links TRBV6-4 to TRBJ2-3, with unresolved D. Per the germline V gene, CDR1 is MRHNA and CDR2 is SNTAGT. The CDR3 length is 15 residues. Between the trimmed V and J ends, which lost 9 bases and 0 bases, there was a span of 16 bases. CDR3 in DNA: TGTGCCAGTAGTAAGGACCCGGGTAGCACAGATACGCAGTATTTT. It yields the protein CASSKDPGSTDTQYF.

The CDR3 loop reads CASSVPSGGATEQFF. The CDR3 DNA sequence: TGTGCCAGCAGCGTTCCTAGCGGGGGGGCCACTGAGCAGTTCTTC. The chain employs TRBV9 and TRBJ2-1; 12 nucleotides align to TRBD2. Trimming at V came to 2 bases and at J to 9 bases, leaving 6 bases not matched to a gene. CDR3 length: 15 amino acids. The germline V gene has CDR1 SGDLS and CDR2 YYNGEE.